This T cell receptor (beta chain) was sequenced in a study of response to subunit inactivated influenza vaccine. Findings and caveats of the study: T cells newly recruited by each seasonal influenza vaccination are few, the authors suggested.

Germline V CDR1 and CDR2: LGHDT, YNNKEL (reference sequence). V was clipped by 4 bases and J by 10 bases, with 14 bases between them. The CDR3 has 13 amino acids. To note about this clonotype: Its antigen remains unidentified.

TCRdb re-derived calls from the RT-PCR reads in MiXCR, one entry per CDR3 protein. In the table there are approximately 520,000 distinct CDR3 sequences, around 25% of which are singletons. The clonotype comes from a man aged 50-59 years who received an inactivated influenza vaccine. The J gene is TRBJ2-1, the V gene TRBV3-1, with D perhaps given as TRBD1 or TRBD2 (6 bases each). The material sequenced was CD4+ T cells sorted from PBMCs, taken 5 days after vaccination. This CDR3 is CASSRLEGGEQFF. In DNA form, the CDR3 reads TGTGCCAGCAGCCGGCTGGAGGGGGGCGAGCAGTTCTTC.